This T cell receptor beta chain was captured by sequencing in a study of siplizumab effects on memory and regulatory T cells. Study findings and constraints: A mean of about 70% of mappable alloreactive CD4+ clones were Treg-derived with siplizumab, compared with more than 25% in controls. The apparent diversity of naive T cells exceeded that of memory cells, and naive T cells seemed to make a major contribution to the alloresponse. Alloreactive sequences that could be traced to unstimulated CD4+ memory cells showed a significant reduction under siplizumab.

The repertoire was sequenced with immunoSEQ multiplex PCR; TCRdb's copy has only in-frame clones and lacks some. This table holds 100,000 or so clones, more than 85% found once. Details on this clone: As yet, its antigen is unknown.

The sample consisted of CD4+ T cells sorted from blood. The TCR originated in a human donor in good health. Some clones in this sample may be carry-over from other donors' samples.

CDR3 protein: CASSVGQGSFPGELFF. CDR3 in DNA: TGTGCCAGCAGCGTAGGTCAGGGTAGTTTCCCCGGGGAGCTGTTTTTT. This chain uses TRBV9 with TRBJ2-2; D might be TRBD1 (5 bases). CDR3 length equals 16 residues. Per the germline V gene, CDR1 is SGDLS and CDR2 is YYNGEE. V lost 0 bases, J lost 6 bases, and 15 bases lay in between.